This T cell receptor beta chain was documented in a study of post-analysis software for immune sequencing data. The study, taken as a whole, reports: The five TRBV segments detected at higher frequency in patients than in controls included TRBV5-6, TRBV5-1 and TRBV20-1. Versus controls, multiple sclerosis patients showed significantly lower diversity (normalized Chao1).

To note about this clonotype: Its antigen is as yet unknown.

Prepared TCR beta cDNA libraries contained unique molecular identifiers. TCRdb reprocessed the PCR reads with MiXCR, giving one entry per CDR3 protein. The data contain about 540,000 distinct CDR3 sequences, around 36% of them singletons. This CDR3 is built from 16 residues. The V segment lost 6 bases and the J segment 3 bases; nucleotides outside the gene matches: 9. The chain has TRBV12-3 or TRBV12-4 and TRBJ2-3, with 10 bases lining up with TRBD2. The clonotype originates from a girl younger than 18 with multiple sclerosis. Material for sequencing was blood. CDR3 protein: CASSDLPGLATDTQYF. The CDR3 nucleotides are TGTGCCAGCAGCGACCTTCCGGGACTAGCGACAGATACGCAGTATTTT.